These 14 T cell receptor beta chains were sequenced from one sample in a study of blood T cells in healthy people across ages (dated by TCRdb to about 2015). Receptors were amplified or captured by 5' RACE. Sequenced using an Illumina HiSeq 2500. A second PCR of roughly 6 to 11 cycles was performed with a sample-barcoded 5' primer and a J-beta primer mix. TCRdb reworked the public reads: Q25 trimming with fastp, MiXCR clone assembly, productive beta chains retained. Rows with one shared CDR3 protein collapse into an entry with the most common genes and DNA. This sample holds around 750,000 distinct CDR3 sequences; around half were observed only once. Of the sample, roughly two fifths is held by the ten largest clones. Sequencing was done on a sample of blood. The origin of the receptors is an elderly man in good health.

This clonotype was detected only a few times. CDR3 coding DNA: TGTGCCAGCAGTACCAAGGACAGCTTAGTAGCTTTCTTT. It encodes CASSTKDSLVAFF. The chain carries TRBV6-6 and TRBJ1-1; TRBD1 might be the D (6 bases). CDR3 length: 13 residues. V was shortened by 5 bases and J by 10 bases, with 17 bases between the two germline ends. Germline CDR1 and CDR2: MNHNY and SVGAGI (reference sequence).

Remarks on this clonotype: This may be a read error: a much more frequent sequence differs by one nucleotide. The rearrangement links TRBV10-3 to TRBJ2-7; TRBD1 agrees at 8 bases. V was pared by 0 bases and J by 7 bases, with 11 bases of the junction left unmatched. CDR3 length equals 16 residues. Germline CDR1 is ENHRY and CDR2 is SYGVKD. The CDR3 loop reads CAISESTGVGNNEQYF. The CDR3 nucleotides read TGTGCCATCAGTGAGTCGACAGGGGTAGGGAACAATGAGCAGTACTTC.

J is TRBJ2-3 and V is TRBV20-1, with D perhaps assigned TRBD1 or TRBD2 (5 bases each). With 3 bases removed from V and 14 bases from J, the gap between germline ends came to 18 bases. This CDR3 has 12 residues. Germline lookup yields CDR1 DFQATT and CDR2 SNEGSKA (reference sequence). CDR3 nucleotide sequence: TGCAGTGCTAGCAGAGGCTCCTGGGACGCGTATTTT. This codes for CSASRGSWDAYF.

The rearrangement uses TRBV9 and TRBJ2-5; the match to TRBD2 covers 7 bases. This CDR3 region has 13 residues. In germline, CDR1 is SGDLS, CDR2 YYNGEE. The V gene end was trimmed by 3 bases and the J gene end by 11 bases; junction bases not matched to a gene: 10. The CDR3 DNA is TGTGCCAGCAGCGGACTAGCATGGAATGAGCAGTACTTC. Its translation is CASSGLAWNEQYF.

This clonotype was seen more than once but under ten times. This rearrangement joins TRBV7-2 to TRBJ2-1; 7 bases match TRBD2. The length of the CDR3 is 16 residues. J gave up 0 bases and V 3 bases, and 5 bases lay outside the gene matches. The V gene's germline CDR1 is SGHTA and CDR2 FQGNSA. The DNA of the CDR3 is TGTGCCAGCAGCTTTTTCGGCGGGGGCTCCTACAATGAGCAGTTCTTC. Translated: CASSFFGGGSYNEQFF.

V gene TRBV5-1 combines with J gene TRBJ2-1; 14 bases fit TRBD2. The trim removed 4 bases at V and 8 bases at J, leaving 11 bases unmatched. The CDR3 loop spans 17 amino acids. Germline lookup yields CDR1 SGHRS and CDR2 YFSETQ. The CDR3 DNA reads TGCGCCAGCAGCGGAAGATTCGGGACTAGCGGGAGCGATGAGCAGTTCTTC. As protein: CASSGRFGTSGSDEQFF. Full variable domain (outside the CDR3, taken from reference TRBV5-1 and TRBJ2-1): KAGVTQTPRYLIKTRGQQVTLSCSPISGHRSVSWYQQTPGQGLQFLFEYFSETQRNKGNFPGRFSGRQFSNSRSEMNVSTLELGDSALYLCASSGRFGTSGSDEQFFGPGTRLTVL.

This chain uses TRBV5-1 with TRBJ2-7; 7 positions match TRBD2. Germline V CDR1 and CDR2: SGHRS, YFSETQ. CDR3 size: 16 residues. Unmatched junction bases numbered 12, after V lost 2 bases and J lost 4 bases. Here the CDR3 reads CASSFGRAGEWYEQYF. In DNA form, the CDR3 reads TGCGCCAGCAGCTTTGGCCGGGCGGGAGAGTGGTACGAGCAGTACTTC.

This chain links TRBV29-1 with TRBJ2-1; 9 bases match TRBD1. The CDR3 is 13 amino acids. After removal of 4 bases from V and 6 bases from J, the junction contained 4 bases not matched to a gene. Germline loops: CDR1 SQVTM, CDR2 ANQGSEA. As DNA, the CDR3 is TGCAGCGTTGGGAACAGGGGGCGCAATGAGCAGTTCTTC. It yields the protein CSVGNRGRNEQFF.

This sequence joins TRBV13 and TRBJ1-2; D gene uncertain. Looked up from germline, CDR1 is PRHDT and CDR2 is FYEKMQ (reference sequence). Trimming removed 5 bases at V and 7 bases at J, with 11 bases between. The length of the CDR3 is 12 residues. CDR3 bases: TGTGCCAGCAGCAAGGCCCCGGCTGGCTACACCTTC. Protein sequence: CASSKAPAGYTF.

This clonotype was seen a few times. The chain links TRBV7-2 to TRBJ2-5; 8 bases agree with TRBD2. The germline V gene encodes CDR1 SGHTA and CDR2 FQGNSA. V gave up 2 bases and J gave up 5 bases; unmatched junction bases: 7. The CDR3 totals 15 residues. The CDR3 DNA reads as TGTGCCAGCAGCTTATTGCGGGAGGCGGGGGAGACCCAGTACTTC. Encoded protein: CASSLLREAGETQYF. Combining the CDR3 with reference TRBV7-2 and TRBJ2-5 gives the whole variable domain GAGVSQSPSNKVTEKGKDVELRCDPISGHTALYWYRQSLGQGLEFLIYFQGNSAPDKSGLPSDRFSAERTGGSVSTLTIQRTQQEDSAVYLCASSLLREAGETQYFGPGTRLLVL.

This chain joins TRBV4-1 and TRBJ1-4; TRBD1 is a possible D gene (6 bases). CDR1 and CDR2 (germline): MGHRA, YSYEKL. V lost 2 bases to trimming and J lost 0 bases, with 16 bases between them. This CDR3 has 18 amino acids. The CDR3 DNA reads as TGCGCCAGCAGCCAACGGGGACAACCCTCTGCAACTAATGAAAAACTGTTTTTT. Translating gives CASSQRGQPSATNEKLFF.

As to this clonotype: The junction departs from germline at one end; a sequencing error may be responsible. The chain uses TRBV6-1 and TRBJ1-6; 8 nucleotides agree with TRBD1. The CDR3 covers 15 residues. In germline, CDR1 is MNHNS, CDR2 SASEGT. This CDR3 reads CASSWNRGSDSPPHF. The CDR3 DNA follows: TGTGCCAGCAGCTGGAACAGGGGGTCGGATTCACCCCCCCACTTT.

The CDR3 loop is CASSLTAGDGAQYF. The CDR3 nucleotides are TGTGCCAGCAGCTTAACAGCGGGAGACGGTGCGCAGTATTTT. This rearrangement joins TRBV7-2 to TRBJ2-3; 8 bases line up with TRBD2. The germline V gene encodes CDR1 SGHTA and CDR2 FQGNSA. The CDR3 has 14 amino acids. The junction had 8 bases not matched to a gene; V was cut back by 2 bases and J by 10 bases. Together with reference TRBV7-2 and TRBJ2-3, the CDR3 gives the full variable domain: GAGVSQSPSNKVTEKGKDVELRCDPISGHTALYWYRQSLGQGLEFLIYFQGNSAPDKSGLPSDRFSAERTGGSVSTLTIQRTQQEDSAVYLCASSLTAGDGAQYFGPGTRLTVL.

In its sample, this clonotype was seen a few times. The rearrangement joins TRBV24-1 to TRBJ2-7; the match to TRBD1 covers 7 bases. J was trimmed by 1 base and V by 7 bases; bases with no gene match: 9. Germline loops: CDR1 KGHDR, CDR2 SFDVKD. The CDR3 consists of 15 residues. The CDR3 region is CATRDDRATSYEQYF. Written as DNA, the CDR3 is TGTGCCACCAGGGACGACAGGGCTACTTCCTACGAGCAGTACTTC.